The 23 T cell receptor beta chains below come from one sample, sequenced in a study of CXCR3-negative and CXCR3-positive naive CD8 T cells. 5' RACE that incorporated UMI labels was used to prepare the TRB cDNA libraries. TCRdb re-called the 5' RACE reads, yielding one record per CDR3 amino acid sequence without DNA. This repertoire includes around 150,000 distinct CDR3 sequences. These receptors' antigens are unknown. Study outcomes and limitations: Researchers report that CXCR3-positive naive cells carry more hydrophobic TRB CDR3s than CXCR3-negative naive cells.

The sample comprised naive CXCR3+ CD8+ T cells from blood. This sample's subset: CD45RO-CCR7+CD27+CD95- naive CD8+ T cells expressing CXCR3 (TNR3+). The receptors here all came from a human donor in good health. Some clones in this sample may be carry-over from other donors' samples.

The chain uses TRBV11-3 and TRBJ2-7. This CDR3 region has 13 residues. Per the germline V gene, CDR1 is SGHNT and CDR2 is YENEEA. CDR3 sequence: CASSSRSSYEQYF.

V and J are TRBV7-6 and TRBJ2-7; there is no DNA to check the TCRdb D call of TRBD1. This CDR3 comprises 15 residues. Per germline, CDR1 SGHVS and CDR2 FNYEAQ. CDR3: CASSPHVGYIYEQYF.

This sequence joins TRBV6-5 and TRBJ2-1. Per germline, CDR1 MNHEY and CDR2 SVGAGI. This CDR3 is 16 amino acids long. The chain's CDR3 is CASSYSAGNSYNEQFF.

The chain combines TRBV7-3 with TRBJ2-2; TCRdb's D call, TRBD1, is unchecked because there is no DNA. This CDR3 spans 16 amino acids. The germline V gene has CDR1 SGHTA and CDR2 FQGTGA. The CDR3 here is CASSLLPGAGTGELFF.

This chain connects TRBV5-1 to TRBJ2-4. CDR3 length: 14 amino acids. Per the germline V gene, CDR1 is SGHRS and CDR2 is YFSETQ. This CDR3 reads CASSLGTAKNIQYF.

This chain uses TRBV6-5 with TRBJ2-2; without DNA, the TCRdb call of TRBD1 cannot be checked. Germline CDR1 MNHEY, CDR2 SVGAGI. The CDR3 has 14 amino acids. The CDR3 region is CASSDGQTTGELFF.

The chain recombines TRBV6-1 with TRBJ1-1; TCRdb reports TRBD1, a call that lacks DNA to check it against. The germline CDR1 and CDR2 sequences are MNHNS and SASEGT. CDR3 length: 15 amino acids. The chain's CDR3 is CAGSEVVTAKTEAFF.

The chain employs TRBV7-9 and TRBJ1-2; TCRdb picks TRBD1, but there is no DNA to check that call. The CDR3 is made up of 14 amino acids. Germline CDR1 is SEHNR and CDR2 is FQNEAQ (reference sequence). This CDR3 reads CASSLVGQNYGYTF.

V usage is TRBV5-1 and J usage is TRBJ1-1; TCRdb's D gene call, TRBD1, goes unchecked for lack of DNA. This CDR3 is 14 amino acids long. Germline V gene data show CDR1 as SGHRS and CDR2 as YFSETQ. The CDR3 loop reads CASSGGRGNTEALF.

The chain uses TRBV7-6 and TRBJ2-1; TCRdb names TRBD2, which stays unverified in the absence of DNA. CDR1 SGHVS and CDR2 FNYEAQ come from the germline V gene. The CDR3 length is 16 residues. The CDR3 spells CASRSTHGRNYNEQFF.

V usage is TRBV10-1 and J usage is TRBJ1-1. From germline, CDR1 is WNHNN and CDR2 SYGVQD (reference sequence). CDR3 size: 15 residues. The CDR3: CASSEYSGGSTEAFF.

The gene calls are TRBV7-3 and TRBJ2-7; absent DNA, TCRdb's TRBD2 call cannot be checked. The CDR3 extends over 15 amino acids. Germline CDR1 and CDR2: SGHTA and FQGTGA. The CDR3 sequence: CASSLLAGDGYEQYF.

The chain is built from TRBV27 and TRBJ2-1; TCRdb gives TRBD1 as the D gene, but with no DNA this cannot be confirmed. The CDR3 runs to 15 residues. Germline CDR1 reads MNHEY; CDR2 reads SMNVEV (reference sequence). CDR3 in amino acids: CASTWDTSSYNEQFF.

This sequence joins TRBV9 and TRBJ2-7; absent DNA, TCRdb's TRBD1 call cannot be checked. There are 14 residues in the CDR3. Germline CDR1 and CDR2: SGDLS and YYNGEE. CDR3 amino acids: CASSAASGFHEQYF.

The chain links TRBV28 to TRBJ1-3; TCRdb selects TRBD1, and the lack of DNA leaves this call unchecked. CDR3 length: 15 residues. Germline V CDR1 and CDR2: MDHEN, SYDVKM. The CDR3 loop reads CASSRDSYSGNTIYF.

The chain combines TRBV12-3 or TRBV12-4 with TRBJ2-1; TCRdb outputs TRBD2, but without DNA this stays unchecked. This CDR3 is built from 16 residues. The CDR3 loop is CASSSLAGGPDNEQFF.

The chain combines TRBV4-2 with TRBJ2-2; TCRdb picks TRBD2, but there is no DNA to check that call. From germline, CDR1 is LGHNA and CDR2 YNFKEQ. The CDR3 extends over 18 amino acids. The CDR3 loop is CASSQDGGLVLTTGELFF.

This chain joins TRBV6-1 and TRBJ2-7; the TRBD1 assignment by TCRdb is unverifiable without DNA. CDR1 MNHNS and CDR2 SASEGT come from the germline V gene. This CDR3 spans 14 amino acids. CDR3: CASSEWGQAYEQYF.

The rearrangement uses TRBV13 and TRBJ2-1. Germline assignment: CDR1 PRHDT and CDR2 FYEKMQ (reference sequence). CDR3 length: 16 residues. CDR3 protein: CASSLGVAEIYNEQFF. The whole variable domain, remainder taken from reference TRBV13 and TRBJ2-1, is AAGVIQSPRHLIKEKRETATLKCYPIPRHDTVYWYQQGPGQDPQFLISFYEKMQSDKGSIPDRFSAQQFSDYHSELNMSSLELGDSALYFCASSLGVAEIYNEQFFGPGTRLTVL.

This rearrangement joins TRBV29-1 to TRBJ2-1; TCRdb names TRBD1, which stays unverified in the absence of DNA. Germline V gene data show CDR1 as SQVTM and CDR2 as ANQGSEA. The CDR3 covers 14 residues. This CDR3 is CSVPQDNSYNEQFF.

The chain links TRBV20-1 to TRBJ1-2. In germline, CDR1 is DFQATT, CDR2 SNEGSKA (reference sequence). This CDR3 comprises 12 residues. The CDR3 is CSARSLANGYTF.

V usage is TRBV5-1 and J usage is TRBJ2-3; TCRdb lists TRBD1, though no DNA is available to test this call. Germline CDR1 is SGHRS and CDR2 is YFSETQ. The CDR3 consists of 16 residues. The CDR3 loop is CASSLGTVGVTDTQYF.

The chain joins TRBV29-1 to TRBJ1-4. Germline CDR1 reads SQVTM; CDR2 reads ANQGSEA. CDR3 length: 11 residues. The CDR3 sequence: CSAGGDEKLFF.